This paragraph reports one T cell receptor (beta chain). Its target is not known. Each donor supplied roughly 9 milliliters of peripheral blood. Total RNA extraction produced at least 6 micrograms (per sample) for the study. For the second PCR, which ran for about 7 to 11 cycles, a sample-barcoded 5' primer and a J-beta primer mix were used. TCRdb reprocessed the 5' RACE reads via MiXCR and lists one record per CDR3 protein. The sample shows over 950,000 distinct CDR3 sequences, about 53% of them seen only once. This sample was taken from a study of blood T cells in healthy people across ages. General study findings and limits: Per million T cells, the diversity of TCR beta decreased roughly linearly as age advanced. Naive T cell percentage showed a strong correlation with the diversity of TCR beta.

This CDR3 is 12 amino acids long. V was pared by 5 bases and J by 4 bases, with 8 bases between. Source material: blood. This TCR was recovered from a woman aged 55-69 years in good health. The chain employs TRBV12-3 or TRBV12-4 and TRBJ1-2; maybe TRBD1 (5 bases). The CDR3 spells CASSMDTYGYTF. For the CDR3, the DNA is TGTGCCAGCAGTATGGACACCTATGGCTACACCTTC.